Shown below are 15 T cell receptor beta chains from a single sample sequenced in a study of T cells in Graves' hyperthyroidism and ophthalmopathy. TCR beta CDR3 sequences were amplified from RNA transcripts. The study used the HTBI primer set for a first-round RT-PCR of the TCR CDR3. MiXCR, applied by TCRdb to the multiplex PCR reads, yields one record per CDR3 protein. The table shows 250,000 to 300,000 distinct CDR3 sequences, with roughly 19% occurring only once. Sequencing input: blood. The receptors come from a man over 45 with Graves' ophthalmopathy.

J is TRBJ1-5 and V is TRBV5-6; D not certain. V lost 3 bases to trimming and J lost 5 bases, with 15 bases between them. Germline V CDR1 and CDR2: SGHDT, YYEEEE. This CDR3 is built from 15 residues. The CDR3 region is CASSYFGNQYQPQHF. The CDR3 DNA reads as TGTGCCAGCAGCTACTTCGGGAACCAATATCAGCCCCAGCATTTT.

This clonotype has at least ten counts. The V and J genes are TRBV4-1 and TRBJ2-5; 8 nucleotides agree with TRBD1. V lost 5 bases to trimming and J lost 5 bases; unmatched junction nucleotides: 10. Germline V gene lookup returns CDR1 MGHRA and CDR2 YSYEKL. There are 15 residues in the CDR3. The DNA for the CDR3 is TGCGCCAGCAGCGTGCAGGGGGCGAACCTGGAGACCCAGTACTTC. Translating gives CASSVQGANLETQYF.

The gene calls are TRBV27 and TRBJ1-5; no clear D. V was clipped by 4 bases and J by 0 bases, with 10 bases between them. Germline values: CDR1 MNHEY, CDR2 SMNVEV (reference sequence). CDR3 length equals 15 residues. In nucleotides, the CDR3 is TGTGCCAGCAGTTATTCGGGGAATAGCAATCAGCCCCAGCATTTT. Translating gives CASSYSGNSNQPQHF.

This clonotype was detected ten times or more. The V call is TRBV7-8, the J call TRBJ2-3; TRBD2 agrees at 14 bases. The CDR3 is 21 residues long. With V trimmed by 4 bases and J by 0 bases, 15 bases remained unmatched. CDR1 and CDR2 (germline): SGHVS, FQNEAQ. CDR3 DNA sequence: TGTGCCAGCAGCTCGGTCCGCAGGACTAGCGGGAGGCCTAATAGCACAGATACGCAGTATTTT. This encodes CASSSVRRTSGRPNSTDTQYF.

Turning to this clonotype: A read error may produce the germline difference seen at one junction end. The rearrangement uses TRBV12-3 or TRBV12-4 and TRBJ1-1, with D possibly matching TRBD1 (5 bases). The CDR3 consists of 12 residues. The CDR3, as DNA: TGTGCCAACAGTTTTGGAGGGGTTGAAGCTTTCTTT. This encodes CANSFGGVEAFF.

This clonotype was found a few times. The chain links TRBV28 to TRBJ1-5; D remains unclear. The V and J ends lost 5 bases and 11 bases respectively, with 10 bases between them. Germline CDR1 and CDR2: MDHEN and SYDVKM. This CDR3 has 11 residues. DNA for the CDR3: TGTGCCAGCAGTATGATTGGTTCCCAGCATTTT. It encodes CASSMIGSQHF.

This clonotype was seen repeatedly, ten times or more. The chain employs TRBV30 and TRBJ1-3; D is unresolved. Deletions cut 0 bases from V and 1 base from J, with 7 bases between. Germline-derived CDR1 and CDR2 are GTSNPN and SVGIG (reference sequence). CDR3 length: 14 residues. The CDR3: CAWSVRVSGNTIYF. The CDR3 coding sequence is TGTGCCTGGAGTGTACGTGTTTCTGGAAACACCATATATTTT. Looking up the rest from reference TRBV30 and TRBJ1-3 gives the full variable domain: SQTIHQWPATLVQPVGSPLSLECTVEGTSNPNLYWYRQAAGRGLQLLFYSVGIGQISSEVPQNLSASRPQDRQFILSSKKLLLSDSGFYLCAWSVRVSGNTIYFGEGSWLTVV.

This clonotype appeared many times. V usage is TRBV30 and J usage is TRBJ1-1; D perhaps matches TRBD1 (5 bases). V gave up 2 bases and J gave up 2 bases, with 12 bases separating them. This CDR3 spans 14 amino acids. The germline V gene has CDR1 GTSNPN and CDR2 SVGIG (reference sequence). CDR3 nucleotides: TGTGCCTGGAGTTACAGGAGCCTCAACACTGAAGCTTTCTTT. As protein: CAWSYRSLNTEAFF.

The V call is TRBV19, the J call TRBJ2-1, with D possibly being TRBD2 (5 bases). The CDR3 totals 17 residues. CDR1 and CDR2 (germline): LNHDA, SQIVND (reference sequence). Trimming removed 0 bases at V and 0 bases at J, with 12 bases between. The CDR3 spells CASSIDGLSDSYNEQFF. CDR3 DNA sequence: TGTGCCAGTAGTATAGATGGACTTTCCGACTCCTACAATGAGCAGTTCTTC. Based on the CDR3 plus reference TRBV19 and TRBJ2-1, the full variable domain is DGGITQSPKYLFRKEGQNVTLSCEQNLNHDAMYWYRQDPGQGLRLIYYSQIVNDFQKGDIAEGYSVSREKKESFPLTVTSAQKNPTAFYLCASSIDGLSDSYNEQFFGPGTRLTVL.

This clonotype showed up just a few times. The chain is built from TRBV6-1 and TRBJ1-6, with 9 nucleotides matching TRBD1. Germline V gene data show CDR1 as MNHNS and CDR2 as SASEGT. V was pared by 6 bases and J by 13 bases, with 13 bases of the junction left unmatched. There are 15 residues in the CDR3. As DNA, the CDR3 is TGTGCCAGCAGGCCCCCCGGACAGGGGATTTTGCCCCTCCACTTT. It codes for CASRPPGQGILPLHF.

The sample holds a few counts of this clonotype. The gene calls are TRBV10-3 and TRBJ1-5, with D tentatively TRBD1 (6 bases). The ends were cut back, 3 bases at V and 2 bases at J, with 8 bases in the middle. The CDR3 is 14 amino acids. Germline assignment: CDR1 ENHRY and CDR2 SYGVKD. The CDR3 sequence: CAISERGGNQPQHF. The DNA for the CDR3 is TGTGCCATCAGTGAAAGGGGGGGCAATCAGCCCCAGCATTTT.

This clonotype has ten or more counts. The chain has TRBV5-1 and TRBJ2-3; the D gene is possibly TRBD1 (6 bases). The CDR3 covers 16 residues. V dropped 4 bases and J dropped 1 base, with 16 bases sitting between them. Germline V gene data show CDR1 as SGHRS and CDR2 as YFSETQ. The CDR3 sequence is CASSTDRLGGTDTQYF. DNA for the CDR3: TGCGCCAGCAGCACGGACAGACTTGGAGGCACAGATACGCAGTATTTT.

The chain uses TRBV9 and TRBJ2-5; the D gene is possibly TRBD1 (5 bases). The CDR3 consists of 15 residues. Germline V gives CDR1 SGDLS, CDR2 YYNGEE. V was pared by 2 bases and J by 4 bases, with 15 bases between. CDR3 sequence: CASSVGDSRTETQYF. Written as DNA, the CDR3 is TGTGCCAGCAGCGTTGGAGACAGCAGGACAGAGACCCAGTACTTC. Complete variable domain (other parts from reference TRBV9 and TRBJ2-5): DSGVTQTPKHLITATGQRVTLRCSPRSGDLSVYWYQQSLDQGLQFLIQYYNGEERAKGNILERFSAQQFPDLHSELNLSSLELGDSALYFCASSVGDSRTETQYFGPGTRLLVL.

The CDR3 protein is CASGTYGRTYEQYF. The CDR3 nucleotides read TGTGCCAGCGGAACGTATGGCAGAACCTACGAGCAGTACTTC. The chain carries TRBV28 and TRBJ2-7; D remains ambiguous. Germline CDR1 reads MDHEN; CDR2 reads SYDVKM. The germline V and J ends were trimmed by 8 bases and 2 bases, with 16 bases remaining between them. The CDR3 is 14 residues long.

The chain employs TRBV3-1 and TRBJ2-3; D ambiguous. Germline-derived CDR1 and CDR2 are LGHDT and YNNKEL (reference sequence). The CDR3 totals 12 residues. Trimming removed 6 bases at V and 6 bases at J, with 10 bases between. The CDR3 DNA sequence: TGTGCCAGCAGTGCCTTGGGGGATACGCAGTATTTT. It yields the protein CASSALGDTQYF.